This TCR beta chain was recorded in a study of blood T cell repertoires in COVID-19. About the study: Acute and convalescent COVID-19 specimens originated in the United States, Italy and Spain. T cells, B-cell-depleted T cells, or PBMCs supplied cDNA or gDNA.

Clones were read by immunoSEQ multiplex PCR, and TCRdb kept only the in-frame ones, dropping some. Here the sample spans tens of thousands of clones, roughly 82% being singletons. This CDR3 spans 15 amino acids. V was clipped by 0 bases and J by 4 bases; unmatched bases: 8. Germline V gene data show CDR1 as GTSNPN and CDR2 as SVGIG (reference sequence). Sequenced material: peripheral blood. The rearrangement joins TRBV30 to TRBJ1-2; 7 bases line up with TRBD1. The sequence was obtained from a man aged 50 to 59 with active or convalescent COVID-19. The CDR3 loop is CAWSVLAGGGYGYTF. The CDR3 DNA reads TGTGCCTGGAGTGTACTGGCAGGGGGAGGCTATGGCTACACCTTC. The complete variable domain, with remaining parts taken from reference TRBV30 and TRBJ1-2, reads SQTIHQWPATLVQPVGSPLSLECTVEGTSNPNLYWYRQAAGRGLQLLFYSVGIGQISSEVPQNLSASRPQDRQFILSSKKLLLSDSGFYLCAWSVLAGGGYGYTFGSGTRLTVV.